The sequence of this T cell receptor beta chain was determined in a study of T cell repertoires in cytomegalovirus infection. Germline CDR1 and CDR2: MNHEY and SMNVEV (reference sequence). Deletions cut 5 bases from V and 8 bases from J, with 10 bases between. This CDR3 is built from 12 residues. From the reads, TCRdb called clonotypes with MiXCR, one entry per CDR3 protein. The table shows roughly 990,000 distinct CDR3 sequences, with roughly 30% occurring only once. This clonotype was seen only a few times. No antigen is known for it. This receptor was taken from a human donor in good health (CMV status not recorded). Some clones in this sample may be carry-over from other donors' samples. The sample consisted of cultured CD8+ T cells from PBMCs, taken from culture after CMV antigen stimulation. V is TRBV27 and J is TRBJ2-1, with D possibly matching TRBD2 (5 bases). In DNA, the CDR3 is TGTGCCAGCAGTCCTAGCATCCATGAGCAGTTCTTC. This sequence encodes CASSPSIHEQFF.